This T cell receptor (beta chain) was retrieved from a study of T cells in Graves' hyperthyroidism and ophthalmopathy. Study details: The blood sample was taken at first diagnosis, before treatment began.

PBMCs were derived from approximately 10 ml fresh peripheral blood. Template material for amplifying TCR beta CDR3 regions consisted of RNA transcripts. The TCR CDR3 first-round RT-PCR relied on the HTBI primer set. TCRdb passed the multiplex PCR reads through MiXCR, listing each CDR3 protein once. The profile shows 490,000 or so distinct CDR3 sequences, under 25% of them singletons. This clonotype was counted many times. The V gene lost 6 bases and the J gene lost 3 bases, with 9 bases spanning the gap. The CDR3 is 12 residues long. Sequencing input: blood. The gene calls are TRBV12-3 or TRBV12-4 and TRBJ2-7; D gene uncertain. The TCR was taken from a woman between 65 and 79 years old with Graves' ophthalmopathy. CDR3 nucleotides: TGTGCCAGCAGCCAGAACAGCTACGAGCAGTACTTC. Protein sequence: CASSQNSYEQYF.